The following is a T cell receptor beta chain sequence with its context. Its antigen remains unknown. These data are taken from a study of shared clonotypes between healthy human individuals. Study summary: The plates for each donor numbered three CD4 naive, three CD4 memory, two CD8 naive and one CD8 memory.

Naive CD4+ cells were CD45RA-selected; the remaining cells were memory. Germline CDR1 and CDR2: LNHDA and SQIVND (reference sequence). V gave up 3 bases and J gave up 0 bases, with 9 bases separating them. This CDR3 has 15 amino acids. Assay: immunoSEQ multiplex PCR; the TCRdb copy retains only in-frame clones and omits some. The table includes under 1,100,000 clones, under 80% detected once. Notes on the study in general: Donors were few, which limited the genetic and exposure-history diversity represented.

The chain couples TRBV19 to TRBJ1-5; D gene uncertain. This clonotype was obtained from a man between 18 and 35 years old in good health. The sequencing sample was made of memory CD4+ T cells sorted from blood. Documented subset: CD45RA-negative fraction. In nucleotides, the CDR3 is TGTGCCAGTAGTATCTTCCAGGATAGCAATCAGCCCCAGCATTTT. This encodes CASSIFQDSNQPQHF.